The 13 T cell receptor beta chains listed next were all sequenced from one sample in a study of T cells expressing NK-cell markers (dated by TCRdb to 2018 to 2020). Library preparation employed 5' RACE. These reads were obtained on an Illumina HiSeq 2000. TCRdb reprocessed the reads, reporting each CDR3 protein sequence once and no DNA. This sample's table carries 350,000 to 450,000 distinct CDR3 sequences. 4% to 6.5% of the sample belongs to the ten largest clones. Sample: blood T cells: a sorted CD56 or NKG2C T cell subset, CD4+ or CD8+ T cells, or bulk PBMC T cells (not recorded which). Receptors were obtained from a man between 18 and 69 years old in good health.

The chain has TRBV5-1 and TRBJ2-1; without DNA, the TCRdb call of TRBD1 cannot be checked. In germline, CDR1 is SGHRS, CDR2 YFSETQ. CDR3 length equals 16 residues. CDR3 sequence: CASSSGVPGTGNEQFF.

V gene TRBV30 combines with J gene TRBJ2-5. Germline-derived CDR1 and CDR2 are GTSNPN and SVGIG (reference sequence). The CDR3 is made up of 16 amino acids. The CDR3 loop reads CAWGRVGESLGRTQYF.

V gene TRBV20-1 combines with J gene TRBJ1-2; TCRdb indicates TRBD1, and absent DNA this call remains unverified. Germline-derived CDR1 and CDR2 are DFQATT and SNEGSKA (reference sequence). CDR3 length: 15 residues. CDR3 residues: CSARVSSPLDYGYTF.

The chain uses TRBV12-3 or TRBV12-4 and TRBJ1-3; the D call from TCRdb, TRBD1, cannot be confirmed without DNA. There are 15 residues in the CDR3. The CDR3 loop is CASSFGDRVLNTIYF.

CDR3 sequence reads: CASSLQAGYRAEAFF. The chain has TRBV11-2 and TRBJ1-1. This CDR3 is 15 amino acids long. Germline-derived CDR1 and CDR2 are SGHAT and FQNNGV.

The genes are TRBV27 and TRBJ1-5. Germline V gene sequence: CDR1 MNHEY, CDR2 SMNVEV (reference sequence). The CDR3 has 15 residues. CDR3 in amino acids: CASSFRPGGNQPQHF.

The genes are TRBV28 and TRBJ1-1. The CDR3 runs to 13 residues. Germline CDR1 is MDHEN and CDR2 is SYDVKM. The chain's CDR3 is CASFNTHNTEAFF. Full variable domain (outside the CDR3, taken from reference TRBV28 and TRBJ1-1): DVKVTQSSRYLVKRTGEKVFLECVQDMDHENMFWYRQDPGLGLRLIYFSYDVKMKEKGDIPEGYSVSREKKERFSLILESASTNQTSMYLCASFNTHNTEAFFGQGTRLTVV.

CDR3: CATAGTPNYGYTF. This chain links TRBV15 with TRBJ1-2; TCRdb calls TRBD1, which cannot be checked without DNA. CDR3 length equals 13 residues. Germline CDR1 is LNHNV and CDR2 is YYDKDF (reference sequence).

This sequence joins TRBV7-9 and TRBJ2-7; absent DNA, TCRdb's TRBD2 call cannot be checked. The CDR3 sequence is 17 residues long. The germline gives CDR1 SEHNR, CDR2 FQNEAQ (reference sequence). The CDR3 spells CASSLAHSASGSYEQYF.

The chain uses TRBV5-6 and TRBJ2-7; no DNA is available, so the TRBD2 call from TCRdb remains unchecked. This CDR3 is 18 amino acids long. The V gene's germline CDR1 is SGHDT and CDR2 YYEEEE. CDR3 sequence reads: CASSLDGGVGRGSYEQYF.

The chain is built from TRBV10-3 and TRBJ1-4; without DNA, the TCRdb call of TRBD1 cannot be checked. This CDR3 comprises 14 residues. Germline lookup yields CDR1 ENHRY and CDR2 SYGVKD. The CDR3 protein is CAIRGQGSEEKLFF.

This rearrangement joins TRBV5-6 to TRBJ2-3; TCRdb returns TRBD1, unconfirmable since there is no DNA. CDR3 length: 19 residues. CDR1 and CDR2 from the germline V gene are SGHDT and YYEEEE. This chain's CDR3 is CASNTSPGRPAKGTDTQYF.

The V gene is TRBV7-8, the J gene TRBJ1-1; TCRdb returns TRBD1, unconfirmable since there is no DNA. Per germline, CDR1 SGHVS and CDR2 FQNEAQ. The CDR3 covers 12 residues. CDR3: CASSLVGGSAFF. Together with reference TRBV7-8 and TRBJ1-1, the CDR3 gives the full variable domain: GAGVSQSPRYKVAKRGQDVALRCDPISGHVSLFWYQQALGQGPEFLTYFQNEAQLDKSGLPSDRFFAERPEGSVSTLKIQRTQQEDSAVYLCASSLVGGSAFFGQGTRLTVV.